This T cell receptor beta chain was profiled in a study of T cells after yellow fever vaccination. V lost 2 bases and J lost 8; bases outside the gene matches: 6. CDR3 length: 15 amino acids. Germline assignment: CDR1 LGHNA and CDR2 YSLEER. TCRdb re-analysed the 5' RACE reads in MiXCR, keeping a single row per CDR3 protein. Of 150,000 to 200,000 distinct CDR3 sequences detected, around 8.5% appear once; the ten largest clones hold roughly 36%. The source was CD8+ T cells sorted from PBMCs, collected 45 days after the yellow fever booster vaccination. This sequence originates from a man aged 18 to 30 who received the YFV17D yellow fever vaccine. The gene calls are TRBV4-3 and TRBJ2-1; 10 bases are a match to TRBD1. The chain's CDR3 is CASSQRQGAVDEQFF. As DNA, the CDR3 is TGCGCCAGCAGCCAACGACAGGGGGCGGTCGATGAGCAGTTCTTC.